This T cell receptor beta chain is from a study of control samples from healthy donors and cancer patients. The germline gives CDR1 SGHDT, CDR2 YYEEEE. The CDR3 spans 16 residues. V was pared by 6 bases and J by 2 bases, with 18 bases between. Sequenced by immunoSEQ multiplex PCR; TCRdb stores in-frame clones only, minus some. Altogether roughly 80,000 clones are present, 89% being singletons, with the ten largest covering less than 6%. This TCR was recovered from a man aged 45-65 years in good health. Input material: blood. J is TRBJ1-5 and V is TRBV5-6; unclear D gene. The CDR3 DNA follows: TGTGCCAGCATTCGGTCGGGTCTCGGTGGCAATCAGCCCCAGCATTTT. Its translation is CASIRSGLGGNQPQHF.